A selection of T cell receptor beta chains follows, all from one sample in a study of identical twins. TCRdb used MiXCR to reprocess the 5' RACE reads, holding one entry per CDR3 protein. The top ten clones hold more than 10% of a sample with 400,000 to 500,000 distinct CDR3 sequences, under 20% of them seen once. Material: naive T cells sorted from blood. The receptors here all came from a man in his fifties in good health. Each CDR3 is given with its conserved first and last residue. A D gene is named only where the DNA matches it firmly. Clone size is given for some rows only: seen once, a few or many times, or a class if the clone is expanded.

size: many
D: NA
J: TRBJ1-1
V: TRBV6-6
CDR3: CASSPSGTEAFF
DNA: TGTGCCAGCAGTCCCTCGGGGACTGAAGCTTTCTTT

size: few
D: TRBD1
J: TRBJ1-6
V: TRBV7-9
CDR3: CASSTWDRGENNSPLHF
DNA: TGTGCCAGCAGCACATGGGACAGGGGCGAGAATAATTCACCCCTCCACTTT

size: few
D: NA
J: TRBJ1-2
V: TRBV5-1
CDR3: CASSSDTHGYTF
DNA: TGCGCCAGCAGCTCGGACACGCATGGCTACACCTTC

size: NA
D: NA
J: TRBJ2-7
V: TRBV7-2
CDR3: CASSPGQGGPSSYEQYF
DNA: TGTGCCAGCAGCCCTGGGCAGGGGGGCCCGAGCTCCTACGAGCAGTACTTC

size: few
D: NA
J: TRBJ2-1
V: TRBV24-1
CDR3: CATSDPGRVNEQFF
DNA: TGTGCCACCAGTGATCCCGGACGGGTCAATGAGCAGTTCTTC

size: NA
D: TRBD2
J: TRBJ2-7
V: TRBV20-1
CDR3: CSARSRGGGRSSYEQYF
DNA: TGCAGTGCTAGATCCCGGGGGGGCGGGAGGAGCTCCTACGAGCAGTACTTC

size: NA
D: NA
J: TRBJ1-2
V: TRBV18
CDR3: CASSEDPSQRKEANYGYTF
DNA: TGTGCCAGCTCCGAAGACCCCAGTCAGCGAAAGGAGGCTAACTATGGCTACACCTTC

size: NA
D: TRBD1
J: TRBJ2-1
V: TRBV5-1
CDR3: CASSTGTVYNEQFF
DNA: TGCGCCAGCAGCACCGGGACAGTCTACAATGAGCAGTTCTTC

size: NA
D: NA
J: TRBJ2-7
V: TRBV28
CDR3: CASSPGTRGNHEQYF
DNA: TGTGCCAGCAGTCCAGGGACAAGGGGTAACCACGAGCAGTACTTC

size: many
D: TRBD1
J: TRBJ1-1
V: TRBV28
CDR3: CASSFQGSAGGIRRNTEAFF
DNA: TGTGCCAGCAGTTTCCAAGGTTCGGCAGGGGGCATTCGGAGGAACACTGAAGCTTTCTTT

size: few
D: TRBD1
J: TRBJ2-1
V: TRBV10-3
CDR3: CATTLAGGLEQFF
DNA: TGTGCCACCACTCTGGCAGGGGGTCTTGAGCAGTTCTTC

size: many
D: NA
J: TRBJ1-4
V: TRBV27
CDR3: CASSLVATNEKLFF
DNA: TGTGCCAGCAGTCTGGTCGCAACTAATGAAAAACTGTTTTTT

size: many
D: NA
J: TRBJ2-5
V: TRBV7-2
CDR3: CASSLSTWETQYF
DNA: TGTGCCAGCAGCTTGTCGACGTGGGAGACCCAGTACTTC

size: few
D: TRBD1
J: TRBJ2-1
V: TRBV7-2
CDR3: CASSLTRGQGYNEQFF
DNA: TGTGCCAGCAGCTTAACTAGGGGACAGGGATACAATGAGCAGTTCTTC

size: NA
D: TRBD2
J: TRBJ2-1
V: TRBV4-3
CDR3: CASSQVWGGGSNEQFF
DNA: TGCGCCAGCAGCCAAGTGTGGGGCGGCGGGAGCAATGAGCAGTTCTTC

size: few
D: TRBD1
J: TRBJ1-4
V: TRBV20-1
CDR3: CSAHGTGIRNEKLFF
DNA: TGCAGTGCTCACGGGACAGGGATCCGAAATGAAAAACTGTTTTTT

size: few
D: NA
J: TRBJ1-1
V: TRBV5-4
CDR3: CASSLWAGANTEAFF
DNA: TGTGCCAGCAGCTTGTGGGCAGGGGCGAACACTGAAGCTTTCTTT

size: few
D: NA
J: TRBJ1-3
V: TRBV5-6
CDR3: CASSEHYREVVNTIYF
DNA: TGTGCCAGCAGCGAGCACTACAGGGAAGTCGTAAACACCATATATTTT

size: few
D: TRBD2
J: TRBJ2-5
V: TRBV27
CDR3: CADPPFRCGRAQETQYF
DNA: TGTGCCGATCCGCCGTTTCGGTGCGGGAGGGCTCAAGAGACCCAGTACTTC

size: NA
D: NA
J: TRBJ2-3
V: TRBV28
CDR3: CASSPRGRGNTDTQYF
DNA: TGTGCCAGCAGTCCCCGGGGCAGGGGCAACACAGATACGCAGTATTTT

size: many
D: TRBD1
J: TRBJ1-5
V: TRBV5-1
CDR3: CASSGGQDNQPQHF
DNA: TGCGCCAGCAGCGGCGGACAGGACAATCAGCCCCAGCATTTT

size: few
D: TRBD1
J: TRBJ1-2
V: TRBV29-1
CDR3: CSVEQGAWGYGYTF
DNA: TGCAGCGTTGAACAGGGGGCTTGGGGCTATGGCTACACCTTC

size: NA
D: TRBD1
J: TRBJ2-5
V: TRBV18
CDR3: CASSPPRTGQETQYF
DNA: TGTGCCAGCTCACCACCGCGGACAGGCCAAGAGACCCAGTACTTC

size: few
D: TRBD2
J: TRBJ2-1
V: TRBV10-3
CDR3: CAISGSGGASYNEQFF
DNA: TGTGCCATCAGTGGGAGCGGGGGGGCCTCCTACAATGAGCAGTTCTTC

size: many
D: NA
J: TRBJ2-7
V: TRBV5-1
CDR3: CASSPRQEPYEQYF
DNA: TGCGCCAGCAGCCCCCGACAGGAGCCCTACGAGCAGTACTTC

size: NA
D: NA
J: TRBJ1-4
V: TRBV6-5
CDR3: CASSYAPRRPTNEKLFF
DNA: TGTGCCAGCAGTTACGCCCCCCGCAGACCAACTAATGAAAAACTGTTTTTT

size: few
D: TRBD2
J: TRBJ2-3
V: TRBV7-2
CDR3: CASSLTRAGVADTQYF
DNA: TGTGCCAGCAGCTTGACACGCGCGGGAGTAGCGGATACGCAGTATTTT

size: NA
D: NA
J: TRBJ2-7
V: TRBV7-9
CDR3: CASSLRGHEQYF
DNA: TGTGCCAGCAGCTTAAGGGGCCACGAGCAGTACTTC

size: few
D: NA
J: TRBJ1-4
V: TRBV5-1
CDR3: CASSFDSAIEKLFF
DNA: TGCGCCAGCAGCTTCGACAGCGCTATTGAAAAACTGTTTTTT

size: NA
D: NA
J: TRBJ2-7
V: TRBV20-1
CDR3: CSPSPGTTYEQYF
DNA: TGCAGCCCGAGCCCGGGGACAACCTACGAGCAGTACTTC

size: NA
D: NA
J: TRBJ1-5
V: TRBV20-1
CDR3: CSAREVFSNQPQHF
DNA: TGCAGTGCTAGAGAGGTTTTTAGCAATCAGCCCCAGCATTTT

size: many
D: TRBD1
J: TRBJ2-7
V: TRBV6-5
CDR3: CASSYSWTGAVYEQYF
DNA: TGTGCCAGCAGTTACTCATGGACAGGGGCAGTCTACGAGCAGTACTTC

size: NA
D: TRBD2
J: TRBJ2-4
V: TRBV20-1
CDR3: CSARGLAGVPNIQYF
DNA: TGCAGTGCTAGAGGACTAGCGGGAGTTCCAAACATTCAGTACTTC

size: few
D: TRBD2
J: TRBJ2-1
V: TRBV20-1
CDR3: CSARDLRLAVSYNEQFF
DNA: TGCAGTGCTAGAGATCTACGCCTAGCGGTCTCCTACAATGAGCAGTTCTTC

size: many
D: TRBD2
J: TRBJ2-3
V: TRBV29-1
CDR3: CSIAGARTDTQYF
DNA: TGCAGCATAGCGGGAGCTCGCACAGATACGCAGTATTTT

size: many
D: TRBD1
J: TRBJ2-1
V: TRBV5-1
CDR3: CASSLMTGNYEQFF
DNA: TGCGCCAGCAGCTTAATGACAGGGAACTATGAGCAGTTCTTC

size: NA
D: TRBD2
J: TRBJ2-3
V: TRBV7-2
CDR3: CASSFYGGSDTQYF
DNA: TGTGCCAGCAGCTTCTACGGGGGGTCAGATACGCAGTATTTT

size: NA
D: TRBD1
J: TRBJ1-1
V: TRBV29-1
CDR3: CSVAGWDRGMNTEAFF
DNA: TGCAGCGTCGCAGGCTGGGACAGGGGCATGAACACTGAAGCTTTCTTT

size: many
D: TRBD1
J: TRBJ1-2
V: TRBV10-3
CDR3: CAISESSAPGQLYGYTF
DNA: TGTGCCATCAGTGAGTCGTCCGCGCCGGGACAGTTATATGGCTACACCTTC

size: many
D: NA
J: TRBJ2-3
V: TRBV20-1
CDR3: CSAGIGTDTQYF
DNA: TGCAGTGCTGGGATCGGGACAGATACGCAGTATTTT

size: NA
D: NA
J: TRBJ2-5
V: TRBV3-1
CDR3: CASSQDRGGKETQYF
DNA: TGTGCCAGCAGCCAAGATCGAGGCGGGAAAGAGACCCAGTACTTC

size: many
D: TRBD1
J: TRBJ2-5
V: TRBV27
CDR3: CASSLSTGQLEETQYF
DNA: TGTGCCAGCAGTTTATCCACGGGACAGCTTGAAGAGACCCAGTACTTC